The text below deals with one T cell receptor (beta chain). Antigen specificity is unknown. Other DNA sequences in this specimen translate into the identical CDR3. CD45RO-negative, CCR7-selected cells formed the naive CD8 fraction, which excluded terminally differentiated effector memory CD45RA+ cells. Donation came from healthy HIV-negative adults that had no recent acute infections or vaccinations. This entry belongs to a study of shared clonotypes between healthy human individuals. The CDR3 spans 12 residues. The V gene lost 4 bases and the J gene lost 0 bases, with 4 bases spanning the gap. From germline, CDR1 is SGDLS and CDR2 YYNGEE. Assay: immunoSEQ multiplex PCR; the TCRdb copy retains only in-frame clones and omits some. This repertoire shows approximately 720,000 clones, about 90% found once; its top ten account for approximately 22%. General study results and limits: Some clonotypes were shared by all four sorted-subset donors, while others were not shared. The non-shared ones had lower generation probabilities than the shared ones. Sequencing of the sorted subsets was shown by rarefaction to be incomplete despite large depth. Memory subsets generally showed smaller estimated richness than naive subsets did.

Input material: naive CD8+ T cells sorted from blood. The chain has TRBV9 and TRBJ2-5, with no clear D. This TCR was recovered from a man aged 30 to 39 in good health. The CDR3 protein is CASSPNQETQYF. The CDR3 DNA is TGTGCCAGCAGCCCGAACCAAGAGACCCAGTACTTC. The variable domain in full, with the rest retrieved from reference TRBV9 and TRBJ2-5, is DSGVTQTPKHLITATGQRVTLRCSPRSGDLSVYWYQQSLDQGLQFLIQYYNGEERAKGNILERFSAQQFPDLHSELNLSSLELGDSALYFCASSPNQETQYFGPGTRLLVL.